The rows below give T cell receptor beta chains drawn from one sample of a study of CD8 T cells in Susac syndrome. TCRdb reprocessed the immunoSEQ multiplex PCR reads with MiXCR, giving one entry per CDR3 protein. The data contain 250,000 to 300,000 distinct CDR3 sequences, 89% of them singletons. Sequencing was performed on CD8+ T cells from PBMCs. These receptors all come from a human donor with multiple sclerosis. Each CDR3 is given without its conserved first and last residue. A D gene is named only where the DNA matches it firmly.

TRBJ2-3	TRBD2	TRBV3-1	ASSHASGVGSSTDTQY
TRBJ1-6	TRBD1	TRBV30	AWSVGTGDSPLH
TRBJ2-7	.	TRBV3-1	ASSQDTSLGEQY
TRBJ2-1	.	TRBV27	ASNSNGGLAEQF
TRBJ2-4	.	TRBV12-3/TRBV12-4	ASSFVRWEALAKNIQY
TRBJ1-1	.	TRBV4-2	ASSQLDPGATEAF
TRBJ2-1	.	TRBV13	ASSLVGENYNEQF
TRBJ2-1	.	TRBV10-3	AISGDRDWEQF
TRBJ1-1	.	TRBV4-3	ASRGMNTEAF
TRBJ2-5	TRBD2	TRBV5-4	ASSLYGGQETQY
TRBJ2-2	TRBD2	TRBV29-1	SVLAGAGELF
TRBJ1-1	.	TRBV7-3	ASSLRDGITEAF
TRBJ2-7	.	TRBV6-5	ASGPAYEQY
TRBJ2-1	.	TRBV29-1	SVSTGQNNEQF
TRBJ2-3	.	TRBV7-2	ASSLALTGGATDTQY
TRBJ2-2	TRBD1	TRBV30	AWRGDRDSGELF
TRBJ2-5	TRBD2	TRBV7-7	ASSAGTSGRWETQY
TRBJ2-1	TRBD1	TRBV20-1	SARGQGRIDNEQF
TRBJ2-1	TRBD2	TRBV7-2	ASSPALAGGRHEQF
TRBJ1-1	TRBD1	TRBV19	ATRRTGDTEAF
TRBJ2-7	TRBD1	TRBV20-1	SALSYGTGTYEQY
TRBJ1-2	.	TRBV4-1	ASSQSGTLYGYT
TRBJ2-7	.	TRBV20-1	SASSGGGAEQY
TRBJ2-7	TRBD1	TRBV29-1	SVLGQAYEQY
TRBJ1-5	.	TRBV6-2/TRBV6-3	ASTMDTVESQH
TRBJ2-1	TRBD2	TRBV5-1	ASSLELAGGPEQF
TRBJ2-3	.	TRBV20-1	SARGGRPDTQY
TRBJ2-7	.	TRBV5-4	AISLGQSEQY
TRBJ2-7	.	TRBV2	AIRTDSYEQY
TRBJ1-6	TRBD1	TRBV19	ASTPGAGGVSPLH
TRBJ2-1	TRBD1	TRBV5-4	ASSRDRGYNEQF
TRBJ2-7	.	TRBV27	ASSLAGPLQQY
TRBJ2-1	.	TRBV7-5	ISVPEAPISTTNEQF
TRBJ1-6	.	TRBV5-1	ASSQGDRTSPLH
TRBJ2-2	TRBD2	TRBV5-4	ASSLEASGRNFGELF
TRBJ1-5	.	TRBV7-2	ASSYTGVVVQPQH
TRBJ1-5	.	TRBV12-3/TRBV12-4	ASRGQGLQPQH
TRBJ1-5	.	TRBV28	ASNDYGATNQPQH
TRBJ1-2	TRBD1	TRBV20-1	SAKDSGTALYGYT
TRBJ2-3	.	TRBV20-1	SASPGGATSFADTQY
TRBJ2-7	TRBD2	TRBV6-1	ASSGTSGSYEQY
TRBJ1-1	TRBD1	TRBV27	ASSQQGALAEAF
TRBJ2-2	TRBD2	TRBV12-3/TRBV12-4	ASRGLAGATGELF
TRBJ1-4	TRBD1	TRBV24-1	ATGAGGASNEKLF
TRBJ2-7	.	TRBV29-1	SVEDWAGASYEQY
TRBJ2-2	.	TRBV5-1	ASSLAVAGFANTGELF
TRBJ2-7	.	TRBV7-2	ASSLQTSYEQY
TRBJ2-1	TRBD1	TRBV20-1	SASDRGYNEQF
TRBJ2-7	TRBD2	TRBV5-1	ASSSSPGGTIEQY
TRBJ2-5	TRBD2	TRBV15	ATSRLAEETQY
TRBJ2-1	TRBD2	TRBV29-1	SVTSGYGNEQF
TRBJ2-7	TRBD1	TRBV3-1	ASSHDYRGRDEQY
TRBJ2-1	.	TRBV5-4	ASSFQALEQF
TRBJ2-1	.	TRBV5-1	ASSLGLGNYNEQF
TRBJ2-3	TRBD1	TRBV19	ASREPGQHTDTQY